A single sample is the source of the 21 T cell receptor beta chains below, sequenced in a study of T cell changes during pregnancy in multiple sclerosis. The method was immunoSEQ multiplex PCR; TCRdb's version includes in-frame clones alone and lacks a portion of them. Of 40,000 to 45,000 clones detected, 91% appear once; the ten largest clones hold just under 0.5%. This material consisted of CD4+ T cells from peripheral blood mononuclear cells, taken in the second trimester of pregnancy. The origin of the receptors is a female donor in good health, enrolled as a control in a pregnancy study.

V gene TRBV6-5 combines with J gene TRBJ2-5; D not resolved. The CDR3 covers 11 residues. The germline V gene encodes CDR1 MNHEY and CDR2 SVGAGI. The V gene lost 5 bases and the J gene lost 6 bases, with 7 bases spanning the gap. Written as DNA, the CDR3 is TGTGCCAGCAGTGATACAAAGACCCAGTACTTC. It is translated as CASSDTKTQYF.

The genes are TRBV15 and TRBJ2-1; tentative D call: TRBD2 (6 bases). Per the germline V gene, CDR1 is LNHNV and CDR2 is YYDKDF (reference sequence). There are 13 residues in the CDR3. V was clipped by 8 bases and J by 0 bases, with 8 bases between them. The DNA of the CDR3 is TGTGCCACCGCGGGGAGCTCCTACAATGAGCAGTTCTTC. It specifies CATAGSSYNEQFF.

V usage is TRBV7-5 and J usage is TRBJ1-2; TRBD1 is the table's D call, not checked against the DNA. TRBV7-5 is a documented pseudogene. This CDR3 is 12 amino acids long. CDR3 region: CARSHRGGGYTF. CDR3 sequence (DNA): TGTGCCAGAAGCCACAGGGGGGGTGGCTACACCTTC.

The chain carries TRBV7-8 and TRBJ2-7, with D possibly being TRBD2 (6 bases). Between the trimmed V and J ends, which lost 5 bases and 4 bases, there was a span of 18 bases. This CDR3 comprises 15 residues. Germline V gives CDR1 SGHVS, CDR2 FQNEAQ. CDR3 sequence (DNA): TGTGCCAGCAGCCCAACTAGCTTCTCAGGTTACGAGCAGTACTTC. It yields the protein CASSPTSFSGYEQYF.

The genes are TRBV30 and TRBJ2-2, with TRBD1 matching over 9 bases. CDR1 and CDR2 from the germline V gene are GTSNPN and SVGIG (reference sequence). The CDR3 consists of 11 residues. The ends lost 5 bases at V and 8 bases at J; junction bases unmatched: 0. The CDR3 is CAWDRGGELFF. The CDR3 region has the DNA TGTGCCTGGGACAGGGGGGGGGAGCTGTTTTTT.

The table lists this clone with a count of one. The chain combines TRBV19 with TRBJ1-6; TRBD1 matches 12 bases. V lost 6 bases, J lost 9 bases, and 3 bases stayed unmatched. Looked up from germline, CDR1 is LNHDA and CDR2 is SQIVND (reference sequence). The length of the CDR3 is 14 residues. CDR3 sequence (DNA): TGTGCCAGTAGGCCGGGACAGGGGGCTTCACCCCTCCACTTT. It codes for CASRPGQGASPLHF.

J is TRBJ2-6 and V is TRBV29-1, with 10 nucleotides matching TRBD1. The V gene's germline CDR1 is SQVTM and CDR2 ANQGSEA. This CDR3 region has 16 residues. After removal of 7 bases from V and 0 bases from J, the junction contained 6 bases not matched to a gene. CDR3 sequence (DNA): TGCAGCGCGGGACAGGGGACTAGCTCTGGGGCCAACGTCCTGACTTTC. As protein: CSAGQGTSSGANVLTF.

The chain joins TRBV27 to TRBJ2-1, with D unresolved. V was shortened by 5 bases and J by 4 bases, with 9 bases between the two germline ends. This CDR3 comprises 13 residues. The germline gives CDR1 MNHEY, CDR2 SMNVEV (reference sequence). In nucleotides, the CDR3 is TGTGCCAGCAGTCAGACATGGTACAATGAGCAGTTCTTC. Protein product: CASSQTWYNEQFF.

The chain combines TRBV11-2 with TRBJ1-2, with a tentative D call TRBD1 (6 bases). The CDR3 covers 16 residues. Trimming cost V 5 bases and J 8 bases, with 24 bases left between them. The germline CDR1 and CDR2 sequences are SGHAT and FQNNGV. The CDR3 region has the DNA TGTGCCAGCAGCCGAATGGGCCGGGACACCCTGGCCGGCTACACCTTC. Translated: CASSRMGRDTLAGYTF.

This clone was counted a few times. The V gene is TRBV19, the J gene TRBJ2-5; 9 nucleotides match TRBD1. In germline, CDR1 is LNHDA, CDR2 SQIVND (reference sequence). The CDR3 covers 12 residues. The junction had 2 bases not matched to a gene; V was cut back by 8 bases and J by 4 bases. Written as DNA, the CDR3 is TGTGCCAGTGCGACAGGGGGAGAGACCCAGTACTTC. Translating it yields CASATGGETQYF. Full variable domain (outside the CDR3, taken from reference TRBV19 and TRBJ2-5): DGGITQSPKYLFRKEGQNVTLSCEQNLNHDAMYWYRQDPGQGLRLIYYSQIVNDFQKGDIAEGYSVSREKKESFPLTVTSAQKNPTAFYLCASATGGETQYFGPGTRLLVL.

The chain uses TRBV7-9 and TRBJ2-4; the match to TRBD2 covers 16 bases. The germline V gene has CDR1 SEHNR and CDR2 FQNEAQ (reference sequence). Germline trimming cut 2 bases from V and 8 bases from J; bases unmatched to any gene: 9. This CDR3 comprises 18 residues. In DNA form, the CDR3 reads TGTGCCAGCAGCTTAACGGGACTAGCGGGAGGGCCTTTGGACATTCAGTACTTC. Translation gives CASSLTGLAGGPLDIQYF.

The chain recombines TRBV5-6 with TRBJ2-1; possible D gene TRBD2, 5 bases. The germline V and J ends were trimmed by 4 bases and 0 bases, with 20 bases remaining between them. The germline V gene encodes CDR1 SGHDT and CDR2 YYEEEE. This CDR3 has 18 amino acids. Written as DNA, the CDR3 is TGTGCCAGCAGCCGCCGACGGACTGGCCCAACCTCCTACAATGAGCAGTTCTTC. This encodes CASSRRRTGPTSYNEQFF.

With respect to this clone: At one boundary the junction diverges from the germline segment, which might be a read error. The V call is TRBV7-9, the J call TRBJ2-2; D ambiguous. CDR1 is SEHNR, CDR2 FQNEAQ, per germline (reference sequence). The CDR3 is 19 amino acids. Written as DNA, the CDR3 is TGTGCCAGCAGCCACGGTCTGCGGCAAGACCTCTCGAAGACCGGGGAGCTGTTTTTT. Residues: CASSHGLRQDLSKTGELFF. Full variable domain (outside the CDR3, taken from reference TRBV7-9 and TRBJ2-2): DTGVSQNPRHKITKRGQNVTFRCDPISEHNRLYWYRQTLGQGPEFLTYFQNEAQLEKSRLLSDRFSAERPKGSFSTLEIQRTEQGDSAMYLCASSHGLRQDLSKTGELFFGEGSRLTVL.

This chain links TRBV4-3 with TRBJ2-3; the D is unclear. Trimming cost V 4 bases and J 5 bases, with 7 bases left between them. In germline, CDR1 is LGHNA, CDR2 YSLEER. CDR3 length: 12 residues. CDR3 bases: TGCGCCAGCAGCCTCAATAGAGATACGCAGTATTTT. Its translation: CASSLNRDTQYF.

The V and J genes are TRBV7-6 and TRBJ2-1, with 7 positions matching TRBD1. With 1 base clipped from V and 0 bases from J, the junction kept 3 bases outside the gene matches. This CDR3 has 16 residues. The germline CDR1 and CDR2 sequences are SGHVS and FNYEAQ. CDR3 coding DNA: TGTGCCAGCAGCTTAGAGGGACAGAGCTCCTACAATGAGCAGTTCTTC. Translation gives CASSLEGQSSYNEQFF.

V and J are TRBV2 and TRBJ2-7, with TRBD2 as a possible D gene (6 bases). Germline lookup yields CDR1 SNHLY and CDR2 FYNNEI. CDR3 size: 14 residues. Between the trimmed V and J ends, which lost 2 bases and 6 bases, there was a span of 14 bases. The CDR3: CASSESPSSVEQYF. The CDR3, as DNA: TGTGCCAGCAGTGAATCTCCTTCTAGCGTCGAGCAGTACTTC.

The rearrangement joins TRBV28 to TRBJ2-7; D is unclear. From germline, CDR1 is MDHEN and CDR2 SYDVKM. Trimming took off 3 bases at V and 2 bases at J, with 5 bases between the two ends. The CDR3 extends over 12 amino acids. CDR3 sequence reads: CASSLVAYEQYF. As DNA, the CDR3 is TGTGCCAGCAGTTTGGTAGCCTACGAGCAGTACTTC.

This chain joins TRBV7-6 and TRBJ2-3, with D maybe TRBD2 (6 bases). This CDR3 is 15 amino acids long. The V gene's germline CDR1 is SGHVS and CDR2 FNYEAQ. Trimming cost V 5 bases and J 2 bases, with 14 bases left between them. CDR3 sequence reads: CASSPLAGYTDTQYF. For the CDR3, the DNA is TGTGCCAGCAGCCCCCTGGCGGGGTACACAGATACGCAGTATTTT.

The chain is built from TRBV6-1 and TRBJ2-7; 9 bases agree with TRBD1. Germline V gene lookup returns CDR1 MNHNS and CDR2 SASEGT. The CDR3 consists of 14 residues. V lost 3 bases, J lost 7 bases, and 7 bases stayed unmatched. The CDR3: CASSDWTGVGEQYF. CDR3 sequence (DNA): TGTGCCAGCAGTGACTGGACAGGGGTGGGGGAGCAGTACTTC.

The CDR3 DNA is TGTGCCAGCAGCCCGGGGCCAGGGACTAGGGCTGGAAACACCATATATTTT. This gives the protein CASSPGPGTRAGNTIYF. The rearrangement links TRBV11-2 to TRBJ1-3; D possibly corresponds to TRBD1 (5 bases). The CDR3 loop spans 17 amino acids. The germline gives CDR1 SGHAT, CDR2 FQNNGV. V was clipped by 5 bases and J by 2 bases, with 19 bases between them. Drawing the rest from reference TRBV11-2 and TRBJ1-3, the complete variable domain is EAGVAQSPRYKIIEKRQSVAFWCNPISGHATLYWYQQILGQGPKLLIQFQNNGVVDDSQLPKDRFSAERLKGVDSTLKIQPAKLEDSAVYLCASSPGPGTRAGNTIYFGEGSWLTVV.

This chain joins TRBV7-9 and TRBJ1-3, with D hard to call. The V end lost 3 bases, the J end lost 0 bases, and 12 bases lay between the germline ends. The CDR3 spans 16 residues. CDR1 is SEHNR and CDR2 is FQNEAQ in the germline V gene (reference sequence). The CDR3: CASSFSGSISGNTIYF. CDR3 nucleotides: TGTGCCAGCAGCTTCTCCGGGTCTATCTCTGGAAACACCATATATTTT.